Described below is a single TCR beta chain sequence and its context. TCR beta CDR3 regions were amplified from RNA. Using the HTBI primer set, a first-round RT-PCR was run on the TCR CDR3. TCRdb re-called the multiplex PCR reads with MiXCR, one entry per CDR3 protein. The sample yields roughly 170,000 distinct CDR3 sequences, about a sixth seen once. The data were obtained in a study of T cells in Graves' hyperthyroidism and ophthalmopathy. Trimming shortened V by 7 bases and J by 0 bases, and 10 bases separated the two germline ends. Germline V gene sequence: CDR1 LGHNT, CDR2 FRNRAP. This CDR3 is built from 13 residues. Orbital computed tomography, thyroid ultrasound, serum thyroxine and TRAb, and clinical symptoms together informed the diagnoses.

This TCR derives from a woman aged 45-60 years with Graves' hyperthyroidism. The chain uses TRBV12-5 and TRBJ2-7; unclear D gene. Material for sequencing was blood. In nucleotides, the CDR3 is TGTGCTAGTGCCATCCCCCCCTCCTACGAGCAGTACTTC. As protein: CASAIPPSYEQYF.